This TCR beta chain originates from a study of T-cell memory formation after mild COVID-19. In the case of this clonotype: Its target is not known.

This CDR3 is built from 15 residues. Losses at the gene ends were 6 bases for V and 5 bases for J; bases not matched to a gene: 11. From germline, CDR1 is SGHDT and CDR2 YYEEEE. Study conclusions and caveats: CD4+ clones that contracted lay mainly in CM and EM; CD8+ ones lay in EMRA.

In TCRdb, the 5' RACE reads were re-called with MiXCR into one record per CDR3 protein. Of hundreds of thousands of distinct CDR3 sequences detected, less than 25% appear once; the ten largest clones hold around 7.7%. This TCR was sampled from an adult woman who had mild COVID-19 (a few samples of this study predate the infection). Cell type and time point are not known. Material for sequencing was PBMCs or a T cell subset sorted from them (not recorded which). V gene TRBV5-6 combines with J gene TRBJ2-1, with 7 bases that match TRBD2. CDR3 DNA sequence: TGTGCCAGCAAACCCCGGGACTACCCCCACAATGAGCAGTTCTTC. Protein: CASKPRDYPHNEQFF.